These 16 T cell receptor beta chains originate from one sample sequenced in a study of blood T cell repertoires in COVID-19. The repertoire was sequenced with immunoSEQ multiplex PCR; TCRdb's copy has only in-frame clones and lacks some. The sample includes about 260,000 clones, about 91% of them seen just once. Material for sequencing was peripheral blood. These receptors all stem from a person aged 18 to 29 with COVID-19, enrolled during active disease.

The J gene is TRBJ2-7, the V gene TRBV28; 7 bases fit TRBD2. Germline V lookup: CDR1 MDHEN, CDR2 SYDVKM. This CDR3 is built from 17 residues. V shed 4 bases and J 6 bases; nucleotides not matched to a gene: 18. The CDR3 is CASSYRFVRTRSREQYF. Here the CDR3 DNA reads TGTGCCAGCAGTTATAGGTTCGTTAGGACTAGGAGCCGCGAGCAGTACTTC. The entire variable domain, with the rest obtained from reference TRBV28 and TRBJ2-7, is as follows: DVKVTQSSRYLVKRTGEKVFLECVQDMDHENMFWYRQDPGLGLRLIYFSYDVKMKEKGDIPEGYSVSREKKERFSLILESASTNQTSMYLCASSYRFVRTRSREQYFGPGTRLTVT.

V and J are TRBV19 and TRBJ2-7, with TRBD2 matching over 10 bases. The CDR3 is made up of 17 amino acids. Germline-derived CDR1 and CDR2 are LNHDA and SQIVND (reference sequence). J lost 0 bases, V lost 3 bases, and 8 bases had no gene match. CDR3 residues: CASSIFYASGSSYEQYF. As DNA, the CDR3 is TGTGCCAGTAGTATCTTCTATGCTAGCGGGAGCTCCTACGAGCAGTACTTC.

This clone showed up just once. The chain joins TRBV6-5 to TRBJ2-7; 7 bases agree with TRBD2. Germline assignment: CDR1 MNHEY and CDR2 SVGAGI. The CDR3 is 15 residues long. V was clipped by 0 bases and J by 5 bases; unmatched bases: 7. DNA for the CDR3: TGTGCCAGCAGTTACTCGCGGGTTCTAGCGGACGAGCAGTACTTC. Translating gives CASSYSRVLADEQYF.

This clone was detected once. The V gene is TRBV13, the J gene TRBJ2-1; D remains ambiguous. There are 14 residues in the CDR3. The germline gives CDR1 PRHDT, CDR2 FYEKMQ (reference sequence). V was cut by 0 bases and J by 7 bases, with 10 bases left in between. The CDR3 protein is CASSLGRRTNEQFF. CDR3 nucleotide sequence: TGTGCCAGCAGCTTAGGCCGCAGAACGAATGAGCAGTTCTTC.

The chain combines TRBV15 with TRBJ1-2; TRBD1 agrees at 7 bases. The trim removed 0 bases at V and 5 bases at J, leaving 6 bases unmatched. The CDR3 is made up of 15 amino acids. The germline CDR1 and CDR2 sequences are LNHNV and YYDKDF (reference sequence). The CDR3 region is CATSREEGARYGYTF. In nucleotides, the CDR3 is TGTGCCACCAGCAGAGAAGAGGGGGCGCGGTATGGCTACACCTTC.

V and J are TRBV29-1 and TRBJ2-1; 7 bases map to TRBD2. J gave up 6 bases and V 3 bases, and 8 bases lay outside the gene matches. This CDR3 has 14 amino acids. Germline V gives CDR1 SQVTM, CDR2 ANQGSEA. CDR3 nucleotides: TGCAGCGTTGATGGCGGGAGCTCGGGCAATGAGCAGTTCTTC. Its translation is CSVDGGSSGNEQFF.

This clone was seen a single time. V usage is TRBV6-5 and J usage is TRBJ1-1, with 8 bases aligning to TRBD1. The germline V gene encodes CDR1 MNHEY and CDR2 SVGAGI. Trimming removed 8 bases from V and 6 bases from J; junction bases left unmatched: 8. The CDR3 is 13 amino acids. The CDR3 nucleotides are TGTGCCAGCGGTCACAGGGGGGAGTCTGAAGCTTTCTTT. Encoded protein: CASGHRGESEAFF.

About this clone itself: The same CDR3 arises from other DNA sequences in this sample as well. This chain joins TRBV28 and TRBJ1-5, with TRBD1 matching over 7 bases. Germline lookup yields CDR1 MDHEN and CDR2 SYDVKM. CDR3 length: 15 amino acids. J was trimmed by 4 bases and V by 2 bases; bases with no gene match: 5. The CDR3 DNA reads TGTGCCAGCAGTTTAAGGGGGCGAGGGAATCAGCCCCAGCATTTT. It specifies CASSLRGRGNQPQHF.

The gene calls are TRBV3-1 (or the pseudogene TRBV3-2) and TRBJ2-7, with 8 bases aligning to TRBD2. V shed 0 bases, J shed 11 bases, and the junction held 6 bases outside the gene matches. From germline, CDR1 is LGHDT and CDR2 YNNKEL (reference sequence). This CDR3 comprises 13 residues. The CDR3 bases are TGTGCCAGCAGCCAAGATGAGACTAGCGTTAAGTACTTC. It encodes CASSQDETSVKYF.

The rearrangement uses TRBV7-9 and TRBJ2-2, with D uncertain. Trimming pared 5 bases from V and 2 bases from J, leaving 15 bases between. CDR1 and CDR2 (germline): SEHNR, FQNEAQ (reference sequence). The CDR3 extends over 16 amino acids. The CDR3 sequence is CASSRSGGPNTGELFF. DNA of the CDR3: TGTGCCAGCAGCCGGAGTGGCGGTCCTAACACCGGGGAGCTGTTTTTT. The full variable domain, rest sourced from reference TRBV7-9 and TRBJ2-2, is DTGVSQNPRHKITKRGQNVTFRCDPISEHNRLYWYRQTLGQGPEFLTYFQNEAQLEKSRLLSDRFSAERPKGSFSTLEIQRTEQGDSAMYLCASSRSGGPNTGELFFGEGSRLTVL.

J is TRBJ2-3 and V is TRBV3-1 (or the pseudogene TRBV3-2), with 9 positions matching TRBD2. J gave up 6 bases and V 0 bases, and 16 bases lay outside the gene matches. This CDR3 is built from 19 residues. The V gene's germline CDR1 is LGHDT and CDR2 YNNKEL (reference sequence). CDR3 sequence reads: CASSQDQFSRASGKDTQYF. The CDR3 nucleotides are TGTGCCAGCAGCCAAGATCAGTTTTCGAGGGCTAGCGGGAAGGATACGCAGTATTTT.

The genes are TRBV6-5 and TRBJ1-5; no definite D call. Per germline, CDR1 MNHEY and CDR2 SVGAGI. CDR3 length: 12 amino acids. Trimming pared 5 bases from V and 8 bases from J, leaving 10 bases between. CDR3 in DNA: TGTGCCAGCAGTACCCAATCAGAGCCCCAGCATTTT. Translating gives CASSTQSEPQHF.

The CDR3 loop reads CATSDPGTAPAIYF. The CDR3 coding sequence is TGTGCCACCAGTGATCCCGGGACAGCCCCGGCCATATATTTT. The chain combines TRBV24-1 with TRBJ1-3; 7 bases fit TRBD1. This CDR3 has 14 amino acids. In germline, CDR1 is KGHDR, CDR2 SFDVKD. V shed 3 bases, J shed 11 bases, and the junction held 9 bases outside the gene matches.

This chain connects TRBV27 to TRBJ1-2; 12 nucleotides align to TRBD1. Per germline, CDR1 MNHEY and CDR2 SMNVEV (reference sequence). This CDR3 is built from 19 residues. With V trimmed by 0 bases and J by 4 bases, 12 bases remained unmatched. CDR3 region: CASSLSGMGQGAQIYGYTF. CDR3 bases: TGTGCCAGCAGTTTATCGGGGATGGGACAGGGGGCCCAAATCTATGGCTACACCTTC.

This clone was seen a few times. V is TRBV5-1 and J is TRBJ1-3; D perhaps matches TRBD1 (6 bases). The germline V gene encodes CDR1 SGHRS and CDR2 YFSETQ. V shed 1 base and J shed 0 bases, with 8 bases lying between them. The CDR3 consists of 15 residues. CDR3 coding DNA: TGCGCCAGCAGCTTGTTGGGGGCCTCTGGAAACACCATATATTTT. Translation: CASSLLGASGNTIYF. The variable domain in full, completed from reference TRBV5-1 and TRBJ1-3, reads KAGVTQTPRYLIKTRGQQVTLSCSPISGHRSVSWYQQTPGQGLQFLFEYFSETQRNKGNFPGRFSGRQFSNSRSEMNVSTLELGDSALYLCASSLLGASGNTIYFGEGSWLTVV.

The rearrangement joins TRBV7-2 to TRBJ2-3; TRBD2 agrees at 9 bases. CDR1 and CDR2 from the germline V gene are SGHTA and FQGNSA. The V gene end was trimmed by 5 bases and the J gene end by 4 bases; junction bases not matched to a gene: 10. This CDR3 spans 16 amino acids. The CDR3 protein is CASSKNSGSFADTQYF. As DNA, the CDR3 is TGTGCCAGCAGCAAAAATAGCGGGAGTTTTGCAGATACGCAGTATTTT.